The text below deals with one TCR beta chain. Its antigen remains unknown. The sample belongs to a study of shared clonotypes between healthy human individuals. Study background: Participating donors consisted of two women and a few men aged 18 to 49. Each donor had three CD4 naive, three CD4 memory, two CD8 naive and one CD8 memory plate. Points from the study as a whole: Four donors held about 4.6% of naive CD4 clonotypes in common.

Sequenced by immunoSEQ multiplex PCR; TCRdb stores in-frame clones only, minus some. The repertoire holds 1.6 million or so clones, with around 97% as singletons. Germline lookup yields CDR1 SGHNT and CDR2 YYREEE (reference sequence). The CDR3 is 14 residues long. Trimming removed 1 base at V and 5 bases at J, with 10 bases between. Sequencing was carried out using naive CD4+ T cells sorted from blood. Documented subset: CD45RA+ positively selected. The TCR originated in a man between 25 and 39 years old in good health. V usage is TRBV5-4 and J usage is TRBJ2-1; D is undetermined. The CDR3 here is CASSLTRTNNEQFF. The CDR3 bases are TGTGCCAGCAGCTTGACACGGACGAACAATGAGCAGTTCTTC. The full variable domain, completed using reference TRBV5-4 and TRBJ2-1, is ETGVTQSPTHLIKTRGQQVTLRCSSQSGHNTVSWYQQALGQGPQFIFQYYREEENGRGNFPPRFSGLQFPNYSSELNVNALELDDSALYLCASSLTRTNNEQFFGPGTRLTVL.